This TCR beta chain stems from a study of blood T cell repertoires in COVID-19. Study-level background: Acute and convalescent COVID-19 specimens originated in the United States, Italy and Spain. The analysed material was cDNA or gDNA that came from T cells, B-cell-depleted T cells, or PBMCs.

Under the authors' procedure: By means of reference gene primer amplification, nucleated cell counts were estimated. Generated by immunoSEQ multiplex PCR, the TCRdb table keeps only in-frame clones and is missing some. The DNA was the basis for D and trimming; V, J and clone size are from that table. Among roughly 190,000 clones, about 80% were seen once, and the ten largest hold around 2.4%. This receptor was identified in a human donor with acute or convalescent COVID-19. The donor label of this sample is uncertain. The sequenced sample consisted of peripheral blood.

The CDR3 DNA follows: TGTGCCAGCTCACCAAACTCAGGACTTGACGCTTTCTTT. Encoded protein: CASSPNSGLDAFF. The chain couples TRBV18 to TRBJ1-1; D remains ambiguous. V was shortened by 2 bases and J by 11 bases, with 15 bases between the two germline ends. The V gene's germline CDR1 is KGHSH and CDR2 LQKENI. CDR3 size: 13 residues. The variable domain in full, completed from reference TRBV18 and TRBJ1-1, reads NAGVMQNPRHLVRRRGQEARLRCSPMKGHSHVYWYRQLPEEGLKFMVYLQKENIIDESGMPKERFSAEFPKEGPSILRIQQVVRGDSAAYFCASSPNSGLDAFFGQGTRLTVV.